This TCR beta chain was observed in a study of blood T cell repertoires in COVID-19. Looking at the study overall: Some COVID-19 samples were acute and others convalescent; all came from the United States, Italy and Spain. PBMCs, B-cell-depleted T cells, or T cells were the source of the cDNA or gDNA that made up the material.

In the source study's methods: Amplification of reference gene primers provided the estimated nucleated cell counts. Using immunoSEQ multiplex PCR, the repertoire was profiled, and TCRdb retains in-frame clones only, with some absent. That table gives V, J and clone size, and the DNA gave D and trimming. The sample comprises 380,000 or so clones, roughly nine tenths of which are singletons, and around 1.2% rests with the top ten. In its sample, this clone was seen a few times. CDR3 size: 15 residues. The germline V gene encodes CDR1 SGHRS and CDR2 YFSETQ. V lost 0 bases and J lost 4, with 8 bases in between.

The chain carries TRBV5-1 and TRBJ1-6; D is uncertain. Sequencing was done on a sample of peripheral blood. This clonotype originated in a man aged 35-49 years with acute or convalescent COVID-19. DNA of the CDR3: TGCGCCAGCAGCTTGGTTCAGGCTTATAATTCACCCCTCCACTTT. Amino acid sequence: CASSLVQAYNSPLHF.